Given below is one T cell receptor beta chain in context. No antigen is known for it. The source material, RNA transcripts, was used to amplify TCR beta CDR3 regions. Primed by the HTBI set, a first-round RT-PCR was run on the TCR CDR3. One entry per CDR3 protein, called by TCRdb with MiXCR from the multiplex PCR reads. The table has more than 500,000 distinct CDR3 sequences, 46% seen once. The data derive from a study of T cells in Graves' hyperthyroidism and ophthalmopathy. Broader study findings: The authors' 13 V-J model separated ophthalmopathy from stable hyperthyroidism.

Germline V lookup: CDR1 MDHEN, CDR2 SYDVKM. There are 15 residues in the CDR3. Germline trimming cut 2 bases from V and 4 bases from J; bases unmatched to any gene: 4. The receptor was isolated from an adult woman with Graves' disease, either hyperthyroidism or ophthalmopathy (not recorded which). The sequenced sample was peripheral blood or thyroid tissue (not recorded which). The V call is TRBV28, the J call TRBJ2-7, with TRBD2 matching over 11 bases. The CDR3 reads CASSLTASGRYEQYF. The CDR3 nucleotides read TGTGCCAGCAGTTTAACGGCTAGCGGGAGGTACGAGCAGTACTTC.